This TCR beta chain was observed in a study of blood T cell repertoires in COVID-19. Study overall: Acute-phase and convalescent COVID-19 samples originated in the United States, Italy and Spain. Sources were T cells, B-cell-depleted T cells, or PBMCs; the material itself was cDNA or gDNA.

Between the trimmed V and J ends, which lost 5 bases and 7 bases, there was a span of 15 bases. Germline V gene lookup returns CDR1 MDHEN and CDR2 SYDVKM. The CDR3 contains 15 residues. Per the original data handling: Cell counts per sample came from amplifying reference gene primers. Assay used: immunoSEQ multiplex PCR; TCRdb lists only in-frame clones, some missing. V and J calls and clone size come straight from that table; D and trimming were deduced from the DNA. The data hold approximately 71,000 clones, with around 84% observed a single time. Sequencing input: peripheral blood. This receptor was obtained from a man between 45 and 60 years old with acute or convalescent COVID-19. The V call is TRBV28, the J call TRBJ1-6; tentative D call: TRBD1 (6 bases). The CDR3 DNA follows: TGTGCCAGCAGTACTTCAGGGGCATGGAATTCACCCCTCCACTTT. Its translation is CASSTSGAWNSPLHF.